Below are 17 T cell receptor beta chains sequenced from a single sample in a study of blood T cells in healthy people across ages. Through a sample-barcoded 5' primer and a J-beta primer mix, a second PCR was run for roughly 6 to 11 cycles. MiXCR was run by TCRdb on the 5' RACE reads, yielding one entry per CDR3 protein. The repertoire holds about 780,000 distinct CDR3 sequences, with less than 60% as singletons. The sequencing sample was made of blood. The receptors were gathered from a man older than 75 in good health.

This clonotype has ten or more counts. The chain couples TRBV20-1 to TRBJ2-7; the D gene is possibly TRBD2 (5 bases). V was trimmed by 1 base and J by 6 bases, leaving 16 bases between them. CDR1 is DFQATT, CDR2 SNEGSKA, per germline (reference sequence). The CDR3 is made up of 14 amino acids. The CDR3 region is CSARAPGKKGEQYF. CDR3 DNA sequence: TGCAGTGCTAGAGCCCCGGGAAAAAAAGGCGAGCAGTACTTC.

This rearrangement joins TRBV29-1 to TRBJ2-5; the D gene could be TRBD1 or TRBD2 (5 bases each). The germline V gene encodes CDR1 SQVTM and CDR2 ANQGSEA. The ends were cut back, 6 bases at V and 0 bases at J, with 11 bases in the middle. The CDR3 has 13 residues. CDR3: CSVRDPYQETQYF. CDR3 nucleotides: TGCAGCGTACGGGACCCCTACCAAGAGACCCAGTACTTC.

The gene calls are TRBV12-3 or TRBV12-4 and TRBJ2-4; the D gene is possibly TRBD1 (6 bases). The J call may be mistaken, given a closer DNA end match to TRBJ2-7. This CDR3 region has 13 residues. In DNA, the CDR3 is TGTGCCAGCAGCCCAGGAGGCAGGGGCGAGCAGTACTTC. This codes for CASSPGGRGEQYF.

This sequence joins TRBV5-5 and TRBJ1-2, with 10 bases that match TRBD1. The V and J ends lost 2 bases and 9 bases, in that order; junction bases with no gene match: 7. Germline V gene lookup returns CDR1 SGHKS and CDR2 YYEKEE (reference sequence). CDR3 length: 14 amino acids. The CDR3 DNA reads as TGTGCCAGCAGCTTTGCCGGGACAGGGGTTAGCTACACCTTC. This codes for CASSFAGTGVSYTF.

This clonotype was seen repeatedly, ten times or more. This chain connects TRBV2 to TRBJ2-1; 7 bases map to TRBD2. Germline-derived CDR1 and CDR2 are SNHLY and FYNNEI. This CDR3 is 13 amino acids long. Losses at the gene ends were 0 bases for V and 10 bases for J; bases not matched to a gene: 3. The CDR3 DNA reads TGTGCCAGCAGTGAAGCGCTAGCGGAGGAGCAGTTCTTC. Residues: CASSEALAEEQFF.

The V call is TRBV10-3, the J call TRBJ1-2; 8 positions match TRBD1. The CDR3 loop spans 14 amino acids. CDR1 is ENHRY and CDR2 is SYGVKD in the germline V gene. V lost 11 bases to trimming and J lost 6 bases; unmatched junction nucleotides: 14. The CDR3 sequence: CASSAGGAGNGYTF. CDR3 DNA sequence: TGTGCCTCATCGGCAGGGGGCGCTGGGAATGGCTACACCTTC.

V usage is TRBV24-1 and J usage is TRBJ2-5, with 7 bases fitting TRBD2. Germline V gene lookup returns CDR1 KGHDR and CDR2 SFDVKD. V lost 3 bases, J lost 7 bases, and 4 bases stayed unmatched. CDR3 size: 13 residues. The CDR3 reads CATSDRTSGTQYF. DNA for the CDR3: TGTGCCACCAGTGATAGGACTAGTGGGACCCAGTACTTC.

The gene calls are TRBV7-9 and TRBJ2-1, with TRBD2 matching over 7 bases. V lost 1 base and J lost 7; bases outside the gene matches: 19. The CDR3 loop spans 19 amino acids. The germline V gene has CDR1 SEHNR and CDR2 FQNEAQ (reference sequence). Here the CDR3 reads CASSLVQGGGGRARNEQFF. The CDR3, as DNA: TGTGCCAGCAGCTTAGTTCAGGGTGGCGGAGGGAGGGCCAGAAATGAGCAGTTCTTC.

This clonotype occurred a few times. CDR3 residues: CASSATRGTDTQYF. CDR3 coding DNA: TGTGCCAGCAGCGCAACCCGAGGCACAGATACGCAGTATTTT. The genes are TRBV7-2 and TRBJ2-3; D gene uncertain. Germline V gives CDR1 SGHTA, CDR2 FQGNSA. The CDR3 has 14 amino acids. The V and J ends lost 5 bases and 1 base respectively, with 10 bases between them.

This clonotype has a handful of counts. CDR3 coding DNA: TGTGCCAGCAGTTTAGGGTTGCATAATTCACCCCTCCACTTT. Amino acids: CASSLGLHNSPLHF. The J gene is TRBJ1-6, the V gene TRBV12-3 or TRBV12-4; D gene ambiguous. CDR3 length equals 14 residues. V lost 1 base, J lost 5 bases, and 6 bases lay in between.

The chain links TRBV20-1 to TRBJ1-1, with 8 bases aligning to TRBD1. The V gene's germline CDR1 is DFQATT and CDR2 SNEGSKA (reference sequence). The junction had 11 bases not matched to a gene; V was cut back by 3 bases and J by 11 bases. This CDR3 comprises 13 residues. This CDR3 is CSARGTGGTGAFF. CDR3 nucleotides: TGCAGTGCTAGGGGGACAGGAGGAACAGGTGCTTTCTTT.

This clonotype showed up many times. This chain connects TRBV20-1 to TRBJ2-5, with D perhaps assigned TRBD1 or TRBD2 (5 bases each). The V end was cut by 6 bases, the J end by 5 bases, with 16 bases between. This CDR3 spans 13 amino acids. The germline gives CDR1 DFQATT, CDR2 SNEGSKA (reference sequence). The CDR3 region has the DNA TGCAGTGCCAAGGGGACGTCTGGGGAGACCCAGTACTTC. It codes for CSAKGTSGETQYF.

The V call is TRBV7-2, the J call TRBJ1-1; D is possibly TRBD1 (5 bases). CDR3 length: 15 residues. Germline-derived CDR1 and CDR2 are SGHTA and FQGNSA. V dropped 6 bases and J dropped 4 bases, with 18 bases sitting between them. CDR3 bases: TGTGCCAGCAGAAATGGTGGGGGAGGTGGCACTGAAGCTTTCTTT. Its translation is CASRNGGGGGTEAFF.

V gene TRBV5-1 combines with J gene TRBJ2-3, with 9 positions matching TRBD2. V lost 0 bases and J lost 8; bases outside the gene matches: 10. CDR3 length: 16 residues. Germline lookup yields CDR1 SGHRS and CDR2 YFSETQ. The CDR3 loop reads CASSLVPSGIGATQYF. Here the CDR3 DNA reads TGCGCCAGCAGCTTGGTGCCTAGCGGGATAGGAGCTACGCAGTATTTT. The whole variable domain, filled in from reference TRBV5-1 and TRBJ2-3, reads KAGVTQTPRYLIKTRGQQVTLSCSPISGHRSVSWYQQTPGQGLQFLFEYFSETQRNKGNFPGRFSGRQFSNSRSEMNVSTLELGDSALYLCASSLVPSGIGATQYFGPGTRLTVL.

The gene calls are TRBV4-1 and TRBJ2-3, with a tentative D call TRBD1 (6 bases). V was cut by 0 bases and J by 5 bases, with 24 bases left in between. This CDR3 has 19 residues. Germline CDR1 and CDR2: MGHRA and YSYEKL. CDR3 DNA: TGCGCCAGCAGCCAAGACCAGGACAGTCCGGATTCATTTGGAGATACGCAGTATTTT. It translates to CASSQDQDSPDSFGDTQYF.

The DNA for the CDR3 is TGCAGTGCTAGACGGGCGGGGGGGGCGAACACCGGGGAGCTGTTTTTT. Residues: CSARRAGGANTGELFF. The V gene is TRBV20-1, the J gene TRBJ2-2, with 9 positions matching TRBD2. Germline loops: CDR1 DFQATT, CDR2 SNEGSKA (reference sequence). V dropped 2 bases and J dropped 0; count of bases not matched to a gene: 4. CDR3 length equals 16 residues.

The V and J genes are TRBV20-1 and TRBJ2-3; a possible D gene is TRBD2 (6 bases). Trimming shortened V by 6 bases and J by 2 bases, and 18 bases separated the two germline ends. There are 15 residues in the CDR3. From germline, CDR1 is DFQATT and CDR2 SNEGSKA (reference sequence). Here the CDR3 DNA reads TGCAGTGCCCTAGTGTCTAGCGTAACCACAGATACGCAGTATTTT. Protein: CSALVSSVTTDTQYF.